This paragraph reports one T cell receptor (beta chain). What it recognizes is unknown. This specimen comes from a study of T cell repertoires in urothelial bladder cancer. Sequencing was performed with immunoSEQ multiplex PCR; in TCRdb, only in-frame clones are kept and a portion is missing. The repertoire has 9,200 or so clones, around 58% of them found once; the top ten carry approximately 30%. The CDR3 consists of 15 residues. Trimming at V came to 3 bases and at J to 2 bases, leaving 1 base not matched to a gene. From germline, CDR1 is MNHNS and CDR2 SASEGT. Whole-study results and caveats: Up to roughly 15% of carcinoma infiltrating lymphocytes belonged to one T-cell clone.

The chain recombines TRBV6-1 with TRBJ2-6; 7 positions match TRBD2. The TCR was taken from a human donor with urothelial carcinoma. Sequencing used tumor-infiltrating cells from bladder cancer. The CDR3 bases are TGTGCCAGCAGTGAGGGAGGGACTGGGGCCAACGTCCTGACTTTC. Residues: CASSEGGTGANVLTF.